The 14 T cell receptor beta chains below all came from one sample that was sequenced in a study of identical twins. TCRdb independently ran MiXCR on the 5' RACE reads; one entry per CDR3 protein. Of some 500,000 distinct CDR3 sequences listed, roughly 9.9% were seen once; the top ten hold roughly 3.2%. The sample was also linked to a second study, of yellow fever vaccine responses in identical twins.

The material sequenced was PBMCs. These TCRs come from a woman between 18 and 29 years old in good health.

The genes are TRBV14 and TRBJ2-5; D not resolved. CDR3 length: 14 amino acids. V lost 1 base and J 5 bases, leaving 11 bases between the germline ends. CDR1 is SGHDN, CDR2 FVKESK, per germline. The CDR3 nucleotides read TGTGCCAGCAGCCAAGTGGGGTACGGGGAGACCCAGTACTTC. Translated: CASSQVGYGETQYF.

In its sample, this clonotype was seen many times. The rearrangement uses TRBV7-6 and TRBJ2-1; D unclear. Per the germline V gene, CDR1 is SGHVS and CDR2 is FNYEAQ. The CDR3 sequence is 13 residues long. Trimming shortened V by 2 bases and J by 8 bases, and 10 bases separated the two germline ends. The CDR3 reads CASSLHLTYEQFF. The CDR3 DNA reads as TGTGCCAGCAGCTTACATCTTACCTATGAGCAGTTCTTC.

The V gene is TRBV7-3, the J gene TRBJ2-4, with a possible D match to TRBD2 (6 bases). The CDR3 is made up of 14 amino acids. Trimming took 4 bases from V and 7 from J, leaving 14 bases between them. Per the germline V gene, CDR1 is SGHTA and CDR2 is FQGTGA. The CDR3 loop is CASSSPGAGNIQYF. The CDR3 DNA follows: TGTGCCAGCAGCTCCCCCGGGGCGGGGAACATTCAGTACTTC.

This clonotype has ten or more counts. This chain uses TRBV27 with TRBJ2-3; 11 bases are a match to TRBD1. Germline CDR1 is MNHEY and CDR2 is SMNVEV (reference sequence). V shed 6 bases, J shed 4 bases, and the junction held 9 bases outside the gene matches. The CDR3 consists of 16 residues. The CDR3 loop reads CASSSLPGQGADTQYF. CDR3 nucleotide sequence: TGTGCCAGCAGCTCCCTGCCGGGACAGGGGGCAGATACGCAGTATTTT.

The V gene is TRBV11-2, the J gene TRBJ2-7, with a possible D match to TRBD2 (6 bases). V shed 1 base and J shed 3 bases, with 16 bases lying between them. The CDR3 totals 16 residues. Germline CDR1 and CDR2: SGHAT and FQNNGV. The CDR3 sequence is CASSLVGSSGYYEQYF. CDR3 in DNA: TGTGCCAGCAGCTTAGTGGGAAGTAGCGGATACTACGAGCAGTACTTC.

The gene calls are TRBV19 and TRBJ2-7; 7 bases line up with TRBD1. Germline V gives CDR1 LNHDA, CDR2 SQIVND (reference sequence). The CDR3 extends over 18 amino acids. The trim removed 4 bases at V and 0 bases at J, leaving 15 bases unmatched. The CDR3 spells CASSSRLTGTDRSYEQYF. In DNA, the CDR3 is TGTGCCAGTAGTAGTCGACTTACCGGGACAGATCGCTCCTACGAGCAGTACTTC.

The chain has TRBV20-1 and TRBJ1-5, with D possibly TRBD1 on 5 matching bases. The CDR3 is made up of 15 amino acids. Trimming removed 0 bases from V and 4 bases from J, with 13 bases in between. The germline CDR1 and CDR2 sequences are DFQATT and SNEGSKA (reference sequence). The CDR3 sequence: CSARDPGGENQPQHF. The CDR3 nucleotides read TGCAGTGCTAGAGATCCGGGGGGAGAGAATCAGCCCCAGCATTTT.

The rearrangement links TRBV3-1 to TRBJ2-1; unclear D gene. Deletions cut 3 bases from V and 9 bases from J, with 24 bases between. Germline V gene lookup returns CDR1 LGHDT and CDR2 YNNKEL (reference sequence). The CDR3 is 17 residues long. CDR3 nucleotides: TGTGCCAGCAGCCAGATCCAAACCCATCCTTCTCTTAGTGAGCAGTTCTTC. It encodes CASSQIQTHPSLSEQFF.

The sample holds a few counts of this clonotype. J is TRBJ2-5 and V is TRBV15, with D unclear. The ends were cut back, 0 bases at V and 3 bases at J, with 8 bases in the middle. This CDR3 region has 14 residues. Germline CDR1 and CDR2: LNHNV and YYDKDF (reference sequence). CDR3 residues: CATSRDRLKETQYF. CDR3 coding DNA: TGTGCCACCAGCAGAGATCGGCTGAAAGAGACCCAGTACTTC.

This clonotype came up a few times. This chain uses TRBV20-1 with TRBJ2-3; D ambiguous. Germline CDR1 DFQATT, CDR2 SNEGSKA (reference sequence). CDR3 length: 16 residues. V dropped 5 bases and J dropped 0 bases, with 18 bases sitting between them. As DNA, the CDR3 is TGCAGTGCTGTCGGATATATTGGCACCAGCACAGATACGCAGTATTTT. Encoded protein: CSAVGYIGTSTDTQYF.

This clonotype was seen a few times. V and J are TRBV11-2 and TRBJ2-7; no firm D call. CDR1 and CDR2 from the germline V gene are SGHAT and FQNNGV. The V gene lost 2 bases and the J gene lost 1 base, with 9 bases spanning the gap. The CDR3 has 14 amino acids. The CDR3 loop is CASSLIAASYEQYF. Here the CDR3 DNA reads TGTGCCAGCAGCTTAATCGCGGCGTCCTACGAGCAGTACTTC.

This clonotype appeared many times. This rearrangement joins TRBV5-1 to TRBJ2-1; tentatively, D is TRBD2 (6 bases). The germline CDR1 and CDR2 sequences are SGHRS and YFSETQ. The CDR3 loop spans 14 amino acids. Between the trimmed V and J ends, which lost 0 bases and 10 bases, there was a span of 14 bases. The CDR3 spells CASSLAAGLKEQFF. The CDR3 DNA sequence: TGCGCCAGCAGCTTGGCCGCCGGACTAAAAGAGCAGTTCTTC. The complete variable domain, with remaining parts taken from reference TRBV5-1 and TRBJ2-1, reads KAGVTQTPRYLIKTRGQQVTLSCSPISGHRSVSWYQQTPGQGLQFLFEYFSETQRNKGNFPGRFSGRQFSNSRSEMNVSTLELGDSALYLCASSLAAGLKEQFFGPGTRLTVL.

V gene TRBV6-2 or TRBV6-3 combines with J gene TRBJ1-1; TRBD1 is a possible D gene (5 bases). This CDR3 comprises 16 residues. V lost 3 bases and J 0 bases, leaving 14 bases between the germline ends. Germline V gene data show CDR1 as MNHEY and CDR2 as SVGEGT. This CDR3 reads CASSYDLGVVNTEAFF. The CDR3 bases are TGTGCCAGCAGTTATGATCTGGGGGTAGTGAACACTGAAGCTTTCTTT.

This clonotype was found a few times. The CDR3 sequence is CASRKRPGRNRDTQYF. The CDR3 DNA reads as TGTGCCAGCAGAAAAAGACCGGGACGGAACAGAGATACGCAGTATTTT. The chain employs TRBV2 and TRBJ2-3, with D possibly called TRBD1 or TRBD2 (5 bases each). Per the germline V gene, CDR1 is SNHLY and CDR2 is FYNNEI. The CDR3 totals 16 residues. The V gene lost 6 bases and the J gene lost 5 bases, with 21 bases spanning the gap.